The text below deals with one T cell receptor (beta chain). Germline V gene data show CDR1 as WSHSY and CDR2 as SAAADI. The V end lost 2 bases, the J end lost 1 base, and 5 bases lay between the germline ends. This CDR3 region has 13 residues. Using immunoSEQ multiplex PCR, the repertoire was profiled, and TCRdb retains in-frame clones only, with some absent. The sample lists thousands of clones; roughly 87% were seen once. The entry originates in a study of blood T cell repertoires in COVID-19. The chain recombines TRBV10-2 with TRBJ1-1; possibly TRBD1 for D (5 bases). The source of this sequence is a man between 65 and 85 years old with active COVID-19. What was sequenced was peripheral blood. CDR3 DNA sequence: TGCGCCAGCAGTGAGACAGGGAACACTGAAGCTTTCTTT. Translated, it gives CASSETGNTEAFF.